The TCR beta chain described here comes from a study of Ad26.COV2.S vaccination and SARS-CoV-2 variants. Germline V gene data show CDR1 as MNHEY and CDR2 as SMNVEV (reference sequence). The CDR3 totals 14 residues. The V and J ends lost 8 bases and 4 bases, in that order; junction bases with no gene match: 8. The treatment was: some 20 received Ad26.COV2.S at low or high dose, single or two shots; about 5 received placebo; per-sample allocation not given. The samples were gathered on day 63 after the first injection of vaccine or placebo. Sequencing used immunoSEQ multiplex PCR; TCRdb keeps in-frame clones, though not all of them. The sample includes around 320,000 clones, roughly 80% of them seen just once.

V and J are TRBV27 and TRBJ1-1; 9 bases map to TRBD1. The sequencing used peripheral blood, collected in a trial of Ad26.COV2.S vaccine versus placebo. The source of this sequence is a person aged 18 to 65 who received the Ad26.COV2.S COVID-19 vaccine or a placebo. CDR3 region: CASREQGAGTEAFF. The CDR3 bases are TGTGCCAGCCGAGAACAGGGGGCGGGCACTGAAGCTTTCTTT.